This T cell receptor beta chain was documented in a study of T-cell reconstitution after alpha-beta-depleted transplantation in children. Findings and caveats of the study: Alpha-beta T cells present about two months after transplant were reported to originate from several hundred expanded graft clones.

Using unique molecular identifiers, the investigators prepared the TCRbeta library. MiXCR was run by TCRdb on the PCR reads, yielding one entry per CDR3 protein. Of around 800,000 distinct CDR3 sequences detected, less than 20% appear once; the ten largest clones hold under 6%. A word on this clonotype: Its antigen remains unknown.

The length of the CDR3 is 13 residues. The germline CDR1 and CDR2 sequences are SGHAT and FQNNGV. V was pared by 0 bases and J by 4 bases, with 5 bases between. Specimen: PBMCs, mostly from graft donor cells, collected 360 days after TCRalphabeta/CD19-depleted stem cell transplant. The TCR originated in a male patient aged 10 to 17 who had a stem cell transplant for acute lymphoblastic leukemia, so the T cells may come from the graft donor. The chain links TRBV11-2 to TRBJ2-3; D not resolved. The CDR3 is CASSLDLPDTQYF. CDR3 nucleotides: TGTGCCAGCAGCTTAGATCTCCCAGATACGCAGTATTTT.